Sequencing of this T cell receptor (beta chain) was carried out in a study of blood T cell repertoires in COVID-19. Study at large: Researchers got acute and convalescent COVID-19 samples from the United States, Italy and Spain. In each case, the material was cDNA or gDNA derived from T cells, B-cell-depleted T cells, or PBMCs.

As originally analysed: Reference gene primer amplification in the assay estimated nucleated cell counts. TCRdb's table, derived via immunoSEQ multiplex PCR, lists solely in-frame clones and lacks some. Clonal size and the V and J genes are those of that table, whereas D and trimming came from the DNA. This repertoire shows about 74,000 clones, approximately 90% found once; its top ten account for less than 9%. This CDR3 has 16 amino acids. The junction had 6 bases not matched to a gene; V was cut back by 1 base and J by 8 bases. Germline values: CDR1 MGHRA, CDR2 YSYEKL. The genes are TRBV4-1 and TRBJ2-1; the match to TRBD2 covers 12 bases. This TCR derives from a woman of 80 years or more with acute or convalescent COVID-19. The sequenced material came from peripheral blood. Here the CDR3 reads CASSQATSGREDEQFF. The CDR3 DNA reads TGCGCCAGCAGCCAAGCGACTAGCGGGAGAGAAGATGAGCAGTTCTTC.